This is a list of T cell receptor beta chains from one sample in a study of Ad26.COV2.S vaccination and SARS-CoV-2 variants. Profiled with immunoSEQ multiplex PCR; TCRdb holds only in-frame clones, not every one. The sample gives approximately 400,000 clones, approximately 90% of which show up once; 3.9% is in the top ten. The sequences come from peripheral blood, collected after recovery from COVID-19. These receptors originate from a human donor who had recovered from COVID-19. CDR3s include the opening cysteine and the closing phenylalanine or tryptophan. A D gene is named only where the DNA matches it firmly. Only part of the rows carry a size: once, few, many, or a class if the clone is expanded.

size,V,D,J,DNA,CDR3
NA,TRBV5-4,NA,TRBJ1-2,TGTGCCAGCAGCTTGCGTCCAGGGACGACCTATGGCTACACCTTC,CASSLRPGTTYGYTF
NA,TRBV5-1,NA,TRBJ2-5,TGCGCCAGCAGCTTGGACGGGGTGAAGGAGACCCAGTACTTC,CASSLDGVKETQYF
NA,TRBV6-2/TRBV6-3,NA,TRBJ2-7,TGTGCCAGCAGTTACCGCCGGGGCCACGAGCAGTACTTC,CASSYRRGHEQYF
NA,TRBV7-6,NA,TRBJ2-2,TGTGCCAGCAGCCCGGAGGGCACCGGGGAGCTGTTTTTT,CASSPEGTGELFF
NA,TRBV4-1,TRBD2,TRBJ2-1,TGCGCCAGCAGCCAAGACTCGGGGCGGACTAGCGGGGGTAGGCTACGGGGTGAGCAGTTCTTC,CASSQDSGRTSGGRLRGEQFF
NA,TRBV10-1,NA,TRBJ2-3,TGCGCCAGCAATAACAGACACACAGATACGCAGTATTTT,CASNNRHTDTQYF
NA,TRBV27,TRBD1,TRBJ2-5,TGTGCCAGCAGTTTAGGACAGGGGGCAGGTTGGGAGACCCAGTACTTC,CASSLGQGAGWETQYF
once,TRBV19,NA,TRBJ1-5,TGTGCCAGCCGCCTCGACAGTTCCAATCAGCCCCAGCATTTT,CASRLDSSNQPQHF
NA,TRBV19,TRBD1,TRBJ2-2,TGTGCCACCCAGGGGGTCACCGGGGAGCTGTTTTTT,CATQGVTGELFF
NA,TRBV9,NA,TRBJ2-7,TGTGCCAGCAGCGTAGAAGTTAGACGGGTTCCCTACGAGCAGTACTTC,CASSVEVRRVPYEQYF
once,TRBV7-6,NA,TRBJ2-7,TGTGCCAGCAGCTTAGTGGCCGGCGGCGGCGGCGAGCAGTACTTC,CASSLVAGGGGEQYF
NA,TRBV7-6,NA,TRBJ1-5,TGTGCCAGCAGCTTGGACAGTACGCAAGGTCAGCCCCAGCATTTT,CASSLDSTQGQPQHF
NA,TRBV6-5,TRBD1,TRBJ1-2,TGTGCCAGCAGGCCCCGGGACAGGGGGCTGGGCTACACCTTC,CASRPRDRGLGYTF
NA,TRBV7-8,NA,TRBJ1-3,TGTGCCAGCAGCTCCTGGGGGGGTGGTGGAAACACCATATATTTT,CASSSWGGGGNTIYF
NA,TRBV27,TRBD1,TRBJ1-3,TGTGCCAGCAGACCTACAGGGGGCGCGTTTGGAAACACCATATATTTT,CASRPTGGAFGNTIYF
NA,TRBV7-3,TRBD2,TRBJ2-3,TGTGCCAGCAGCTTAACCCCTACTAGCGGGGGGACGACAGATACGCAGTATTTT,CASSLTPTSGGTTDTQYF
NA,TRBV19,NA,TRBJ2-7,TGTGCCAGTAGTATTGGTCAGGGAACCTACGAGCAGTACTTC,CASSIGQGTYEQYF
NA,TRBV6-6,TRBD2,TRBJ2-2,TGTGCCAGCAGTCCCGGGACTAGCGGGGGGCCGTACACCGGGGAGCTGTTTTTT,CASSPGTSGGPYTGELFF
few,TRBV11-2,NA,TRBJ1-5,TGTGCCAGCAGCTTATCGGGGAGTAGCAATCAGCCCCAGCATTTT,CASSLSGSSNQPQHF
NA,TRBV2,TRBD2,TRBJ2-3,TGTGCCAGCAGTGAAGAGCGGGGGGGGACAGATACGCAGTATTTT,CASSEERGGTDTQYF
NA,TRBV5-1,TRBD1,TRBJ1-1,TGCGCCAGCAGCTTGGACAGGGGTGGGTCTGAAGCTTTCTTT,CASSLDRGGSEAFF
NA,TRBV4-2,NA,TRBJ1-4,TGTGCCAGCAGCCAAGACAGAGCAACTAATGAAAAACTGTTTTTT,CASSQDRATNEKLFF
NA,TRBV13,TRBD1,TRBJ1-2,TGTGCCAGCAGCTTAGGGGGACAGCGACGGGCCTATGGCTACACCTTC,CASSLGGQRRAYGYTF
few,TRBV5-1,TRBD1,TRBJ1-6,TGCGCCAGCAGCCCAGGACAGGGGGCTTTTGGTTCACCCCTCCACTTT,CASSPGQGAFGSPLHF
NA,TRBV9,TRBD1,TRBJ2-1,TGTGCCAGCAGCGTAGCATCGGCAGGGGGCAATGAGCAGTTCTTC,CASSVASAGGNEQFF
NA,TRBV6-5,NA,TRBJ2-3,TGTGCCAGCAGCCTAGGGGCGTTGAGCACAGATACGCAGTATTTT,CASSLGALSTDTQYF
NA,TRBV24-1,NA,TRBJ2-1,TGTGCCACCAGTGAGAGGGACAATGAGCAGTTCTTC,CATSERDNEQFF
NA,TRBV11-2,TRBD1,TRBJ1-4,TGTGCCAGCAGCTTAGGGGGGACAGGTATAAATGAAAAACTGTTTTTT,CASSLGGTGINEKLFF
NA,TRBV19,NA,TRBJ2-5,TGTGCCAGTAGTGTCGAAGAGACCCAGTACTTC,CASSVEETQYF
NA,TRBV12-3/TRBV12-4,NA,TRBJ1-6,TGTGCCAGCAGTTTGTCGGTTTCACCCCTCCACTTT,CASSLSVSPLHF
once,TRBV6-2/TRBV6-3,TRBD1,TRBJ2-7,TGTGCCAGCAGTTACTCGGGCAGGGGGCCATACGAGCAGTACTTC,CASSYSGRGPYEQYF